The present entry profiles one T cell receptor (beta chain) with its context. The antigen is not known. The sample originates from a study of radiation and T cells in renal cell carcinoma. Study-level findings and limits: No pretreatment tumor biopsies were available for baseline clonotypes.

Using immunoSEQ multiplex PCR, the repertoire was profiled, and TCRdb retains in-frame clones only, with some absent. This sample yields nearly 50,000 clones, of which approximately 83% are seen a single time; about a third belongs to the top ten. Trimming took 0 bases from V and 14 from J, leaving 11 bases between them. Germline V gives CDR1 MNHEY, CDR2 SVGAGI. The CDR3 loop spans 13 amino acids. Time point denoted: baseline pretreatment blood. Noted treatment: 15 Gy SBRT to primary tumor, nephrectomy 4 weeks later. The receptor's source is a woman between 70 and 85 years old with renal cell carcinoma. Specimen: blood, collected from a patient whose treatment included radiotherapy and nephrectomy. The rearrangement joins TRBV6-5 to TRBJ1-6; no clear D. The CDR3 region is CASSYSKGPALHF. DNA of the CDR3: TGTGCCAGCAGTTACTCGAAGGGTCCAGCCCTCCACTTT.